This TCR beta chain stems from a study of metastatic and nonmetastatic thyroid tumors. Study at large: From malignant and benign thyroid patients, repertoires in blood and in tumor or nodule tissue were compared. General study results and limits: It was reported that TCR beta diversity was significantly higher in malignant thyroid tumors than benign nodules, in blood and tumor.

This clone was picked up many times. Its cognate antigen is unknown. Via MiXCR, TCRdb re-called the PCR reads. The data contain about 9,900 clones, over 9.5% of them singletons. No patient had received any treatment before thyroid surgery. This TCR derives from a female donor with papillary thyroid cancer or a benign thyroid nodule (not recorded which). Some clones in this sample may be carry-over from other donors' samples. The sequencing input was tumor tissue.

The CDR3 loop reads CASSEGQGRNQPQHF. The CDR3 DNA sequence: TGTGCCAGCAGCGAGGGACAGGGAAGAAATCAGCCCCAGCATTTT. V and J are TRBV9 and TRBJ1-5, with TRBD1 matching 9 bases. V shed 3 bases, J shed 4 bases, and the junction held 5 bases outside the gene matches. This CDR3 is 15 amino acids long. The germline V gene has CDR1 SGDLS and CDR2 YYNGEE.